The 18 T cell receptor beta chains reported below all come from one sample, sequenced in a study of shared clonotypes between healthy human individuals. The protocol was immunoSEQ multiplex PCR, while the TCRdb copy is restricted to in-frame clones and leaves out a portion. The sample carries about 2.1 million clones, roughly 93% recorded once. The naive CD8 population came from CD45RO-negative cells selected for CCR7, without terminally differentiated effector memory CD45RA+ cells. The sample comprised naive CD8+ T cells from PBMCs. The receptors were sampled from a man aged 18 to 35 in good health. Some clones in this sample may be carry-over from other donors' samples.

The chain combines TRBV5-1 with TRBJ2-1; 7 bases line up with TRBD1. This CDR3 contains 14 residues. Trimming removed 0 bases from V and 7 bases from J; junction bases left unmatched: 4. Germline loops: CDR1 SGHRS, CDR2 YFSETQ. DNA of the CDR3: TGCGCCAGCAGCTTGGAACAGGGGTGGAATGAGCAGTTCTTC. Translating it yields CASSLEQGWNEQFF.

This rearrangement joins TRBV10-3 to TRBJ2-3; no definite D call. The CDR3 has 14 amino acids. Germline V gene data show CDR1 as ENHRY and CDR2 as SYGVKD. V was shortened by 2 bases and J by 0 bases, with 6 bases between the two germline ends. CDR3 bases: TGTGCCATCAGTGAGACCGACAGCACAGATACGCAGTATTTT. Translating gives CAISETDSTDTQYF.

V and J are TRBV7-3 and TRBJ2-7; no definite D call. There are 11 residues in the CDR3. The germline gives CDR1 SGHTA, CDR2 FQGTGA. V lost 9 bases to trimming and J lost 2 bases, with 8 bases between them. CDR3 nucleotides: TGTGCCAGACGCAAAGCCTACGAGCAGTACTTC. This gives the protein CARRKAYEQYF.

The rearrangement links TRBV6-1 to TRBJ1-1, with D tentatively TRBD1 (6 bases). The CDR3 is made up of 14 amino acids. Deletions cut 6 bases from V and 0 bases from J, with 11 bases between. CDR1 and CDR2 from the germline V gene are MNHNS and SASEGT. This CDR3 is CASSQTGMNTEAFF. The CDR3 DNA is TGTGCCAGCAGCCAGACAGGCATGAACACTGAAGCTTTCTTT.

Concerning this clone: Other DNA sequences in this sample translate to the same CDR3. CDR3: CASSWGLTYEQYF. In DNA, the CDR3 is TGTGCCAGCAGTTGGGGACTCACCTACGAGCAGTACTTC. The chain links TRBV27 to TRBJ2-7, with a tentative D call TRBD2 (6 bases). The CDR3 consists of 13 residues. V gave up 4 bases and J gave up 2 bases, with 9 bases separating them. Germline CDR1 and CDR2: MNHEY and SMNVEV (reference sequence).

Note on this clone: The sample contains more than one DNA sequence encoding this CDR3. This chain connects TRBV7-9 to TRBJ1-4; D possibly corresponds to TRBD1 (5 bases). Trimming took off 3 bases at V and 4 bases at J, with 9 bases between the two ends. CDR3 length: 14 residues. CDR1 is SEHNR and CDR2 is FQNEAQ in the germline V gene (reference sequence). Written as DNA, the CDR3 is TGTGCCAGCAGCTTGACTCAGGGTAATGAAAAACTGTTTTTT. Encoded protein: CASSLTQGNEKLFF. Drawing the rest from reference TRBV7-9 and TRBJ1-4, the complete variable domain is DTGVSQNPRHKITKRGQNVTFRCDPISEHNRLYWYRQTLGQGPEFLTYFQNEAQLEKSRLLSDRFSAERPKGSFSTLEIQRTEQGDSAMYLCASSLTQGNEKLFFGSGTQLSVL.

This chain connects TRBV19 to TRBJ1-1, with 9 bases identical to TRBD1. Losses at the gene ends were 10 bases for V and 5 bases for J; bases not matched to a gene: 5. Germline V CDR1 and CDR2: LNHDA, SQIVND (reference sequence). This CDR3 has 12 amino acids. CDR3 sequence reads: CATGTGRTEAFF. DNA of the CDR3: TGTGCCACCGGGACAGGGAGAACTGAAGCTTTCTTT.

The rearrangement links TRBV27 to TRBJ2-7; D uncertain. The CDR3 length is 16 residues. V was shortened by 10 bases and J by 0 bases, with 22 bases between the two germline ends. The germline gives CDR1 MNHEY, CDR2 SMNVEV (reference sequence). CDR3 region: CATAELGPPSSYEQYF. Here the CDR3 DNA reads TGTGCCACAGCCGAGTTAGGTCCCCCAAGCTCCTACGAGCAGTACTTC.

CDR3 amino acids: CASSRGQALYNEQFF. The CDR3 bases are TGTGCCAGCAGTCGCGGACAGGCGTTATACAATGAGCAGTTCTTC. The J gene is TRBJ2-1, the V gene TRBV7-6, with 7 nucleotides matching TRBD1. The CDR3 covers 15 residues. CDR1 SGHVS and CDR2 FNYEAQ come from the germline V gene. The V and J ends lost 6 bases and 4 bases, in that order; junction bases with no gene match: 9.

The chain links TRBV4-3 to TRBJ2-5; perhaps TRBD1 as D (6 bases). Trimming took off 1 base at V and 1 base at J, with 10 bases between the two ends. Germline CDR1 is LGHNA and CDR2 is YSLEER. This CDR3 contains 15 residues. The CDR3 reads CASSQVGQSQETQYF. CDR3 DNA sequence: TGCGCCAGCAGCCAAGTAGGACAGTCCCAAGAGACCCAGTACTTC.

The chain employs TRBV25-1 and TRBJ2-7, with 9 positions matching TRBD2. Germline V gene data show CDR1 as MGHDK and CDR2 as SYGVNS. The trim removed 1 base at V and 4 bases at J, leaving 8 bases unmatched. The CDR3 runs to 16 residues. This CDR3 reads CASSEWGASGMYEQYF. Here the CDR3 DNA reads TGTGCCAGCAGTGAATGGGGGGCTAGCGGGATGTACGAGCAGTACTTC.

The chain joins TRBV5-1 to TRBJ2-1, with D possibly matching TRBD1 (6 bases). CDR3 length equals 14 residues. The V end lost 4 bases, the J end lost 7 bases, and 15 bases lay between the germline ends. The germline gives CDR1 SGHRS, CDR2 YFSETQ. DNA for the CDR3: TGCGCCAGCAGCGGGGGCCTAGGGGCGAATGAGCAGTTCTTC. Translating it yields CASSGGLGANEQFF. The full variable domain, with the rest looked up from reference TRBV5-1 and TRBJ2-1, is KAGVTQTPRYLIKTRGQQVTLSCSPISGHRSVSWYQQTPGQGLQFLFEYFSETQRNKGNFPGRFSGRQFSNSRSEMNVSTLELGDSALYLCASSGGLGANEQFFGPGTRLTVL.

The CDR3 bases are TGTGCCAGCAGCTTAGTAGGGGGGTCCTCCTACGAGCAGTACTTC. Its translation: CASSLVGGSSYEQYF. The chain has TRBV13 and TRBJ2-7; either TRBD1 or TRBD2 may fit D (6 bases each). In germline, CDR1 is PRHDT, CDR2 FYEKMQ (reference sequence). The CDR3 length is 15 residues. Trimming cost V 1 base and J 0 bases, with 10 bases left between them.

This rearrangement joins TRBV5-8 to TRBJ2-7; TRBD1 might be the D (6 bases). V lost 4 bases and J lost 3, with 14 bases in between. CDR3 size: 14 residues. Germline-derived CDR1 and CDR2 are SGHTS and YDEGEE. CDR3 loop: CASSITGSSYEQYF. The DNA of the CDR3 is TGTGCCAGCAGCATAACAGGGTCAAGCTACGAGCAGTACTTC.

This clone was detected only a few times. V and J are TRBV5-1 and TRBJ2-7, with a tentative D call TRBD2 (6 bases). Germline V gene lookup returns CDR1 SGHRS and CDR2 YFSETQ. The CDR3 length is 13 residues. The V gene lost 4 bases and the J gene lost 6 bases, with 14 bases spanning the gap. CDR3 loop: CASSGDLPSEQYF. The DNA for the CDR3 is TGCGCCAGCAGCGGGGACTTACCGTCCGAGCAGTACTTC.

The chain's CDR3 is CASTLAGRETQYF. In nucleotides, the CDR3 is TGTGCCAGCACCCTAGCGGGGCGGGAGACCCAGTACTTC. The chain links TRBV2 to TRBJ2-5; 9 positions agree with TRBD2. Germline V gene lookup returns CDR1 SNHLY and CDR2 FYNNEI. CDR3 length: 13 amino acids. V dropped 7 bases and J dropped 5; count of bases not matched to a gene: 5.

V gene TRBV28 combines with J gene TRBJ2-3; D ambiguous. Germline-derived CDR1 and CDR2 are MDHEN and SYDVKM. The germline V and J ends were trimmed by 7 bases and 1 base, with 9 bases remaining between them. The length of the CDR3 is 13 residues. Written as DNA, the CDR3 is TGTGCCAGCATTCTGACCGGCACAGATACGCAGTATTTT. This translates into CASILTGTDTQYF.

The V gene is TRBV5-1, the J gene TRBJ2-7, with 9 bases that match TRBD1. The CDR3 contains 15 residues. The V gene's germline CDR1 is SGHRS and CDR2 YFSETQ. The V segment lost 5 bases and the J segment 7 bases; nucleotides outside the gene matches: 13. The CDR3 reads CASSDSGQGLREQYF. CDR3 in DNA: TGCGCCAGCAGTGATTCGGGACAGGGTCTGAGGGAGCAGTACTTC. Together with reference TRBV5-1 and TRBJ2-7, the CDR3 gives the full variable domain: KAGVTQTPRYLIKTRGQQVTLSCSPISGHRSVSWYQQTPGQGLQFLFEYFSETQRNKGNFPGRFSGRQFSNSRSEMNVSTLELGDSALYLCASSDSGQGLREQYFGPGTRLTVT.